This T cell receptor beta chain was identified during a study of blood T cells in healthy people across ages. This CDR3 has 14 residues. Germline loops: CDR1 SQVTM, CDR2 ANQGSEA. Unmatched junction bases numbered 2, after V lost 3 bases and J lost 4 bases. The authors ran a second PCR of about 6 to 11 cycles using a sample-barcoded 5' primer and a J-beta primer mix. CDR3-containing paired-end reads numbered at least 2.5 million in each sample. In TCRdb, the 5' RACE reads were re-called with MiXCR into one record per CDR3 protein. Of hundreds of thousands of distinct CDR3 sequences in the sample, about a third were seen once.

The chain carries TRBV29-1 and TRBJ2-1, with TRBD2 identical over 11 bases. Sequenced sample: blood. This clonotype was obtained from a woman aged 80 or over in good health. The chain's CDR3 is CSVEGLAVYNEQFF. Written as DNA, the CDR3 is TGCAGCGTTGAGGGACTAGCGGTATACAATGAGCAGTTCTTC.